One sample yielded the 10 T cell receptor beta chains listed below, sequenced in a study of vaccination and CD4 T cells after COVID-19. Oncomine TCR Beta short-read sequencing was applied to DNA from cultured CD4+ T cells. MiXCR, run by TCRdb on the PCR reads, gives a single entry per CDR3 protein. This sample has around 15,000 distinct CDR3 sequences; about 50% occur once, and the top ten carry 4.6%. Antigens for these TCRs are unknown. Indicated treatment: approximately 10-day PBMC culture with coronavirus spike peptide pools or control peptides (ViraFEST assay). The sample in question was CD4+ T cells from blood, cultured in vitro, obtained before SARS-CoV-2 vaccination. These TCRs come from a human donor who had recovered from COVID-19.

The chain uses TRBV14 and TRBJ2-7; D possibly corresponds to TRBD2 (7 bases). Trimming cost V 3 bases and J 9 bases, with 24 bases left between them. The CDR3 runs 16 residues. CDR1 SGHDN and CDR2 FVKESK come from the germline V gene. The CDR3 bases are TGTGCCAGCAGCCAGCAAGGGGGGGCATCCATTAAGTGGCAGTACTTC. This translates into CASSQQGGASIKWQYF.

This clonotype was counted between two and nine times. This chain links TRBV7-8 with TRBJ2-5, with 8 bases fitting TRBD2. The ends lost 3 bases at V and 5 bases at J; junction bases unmatched: 11. The germline V gene encodes CDR1 SGHVS and CDR2 FQNEAQ. The CDR3 runs to 16 residues. CDR3 coding DNA: TGTGCCAGCAGCTTCAGAGGCGGGAGGACCTTTGAGACCCAGTACTTC. Protein: CASSFRGGRTFETQYF.

The chain joins TRBV20-1 to TRBJ1-3; D not resolved. Deletions cut 6 bases from V and 0 bases from J, with 9 bases between. The germline V gene has CDR1 DFQATT and CDR2 SNEGSKA (reference sequence). The CDR3 loop spans 13 amino acids. The CDR3 sequence: CSAPGDSGNTIYF. In DNA form, the CDR3 reads TGCAGTGCCCCCGGGGACTCTGGAAACACCATATATTTT.

This clonotype came up a few times. The CDR3 nucleotides read TGTGCCAGCAGTTCAGGGAGTAGCAATCAGCCCCAGCATTTT. Its protein product is CASSSGSSNQPQHF. The gene calls are TRBV6-2 or TRBV6-3 and TRBJ1-5, with D perhaps TRBD1 (5 bases). This CDR3 contains 14 residues. Germline values: CDR1 MNHEY, CDR2 SVGEGT. The ends were cut back, 4 bases at V and 0 bases at J, with 7 bases in the middle.

The chain employs TRBV2 and TRBJ2-1; D is unresolved. There are 14 residues in the CDR3. V was shortened by 7 bases and J by 6 bases, with 16 bases between the two germline ends. Germline loops: CDR1 SNHLY, CDR2 FYNNEI. The CDR3 DNA is TGTGCCAGCACAGTAGAGGATAAATCCAATGAGCAGTTCTTC. Its translation is CASTVEDKSNEQFF.

The rearrangement joins TRBV11-3 to TRBJ2-2, with a tentative D call TRBD2 (6 bases). V lost 3 bases and J 3 bases, leaving 14 bases between the germline ends. Germline loops: CDR1 SGHNT, CDR2 YENEEA. The length of the CDR3 is 16 residues. CDR3 nucleotides: TGTGCCAGCAGCTTGGATGGGTCTAGCGACACCGGGGAGCTGTTTTTT. Translation gives CASSLDGSSDTGELFF. Full variable domain (outside the CDR3, taken from reference TRBV11-3 and TRBJ2-2): EAGVVQSPRYKIIEKKQPVAFWCNPISGHNTLYWYLQNLGQGPELLIRYENEEAVDDSQLPKDRFSAERLKGVDSTLKIQPAELGDSAVYLCASSLDGSSDTGELFFGEGSRLTVL.

The chain combines TRBV20-1 with TRBJ2-7; D not certain. V lost 2 bases to trimming and J lost 3 bases, with 11 bases between them. Germline assignment: CDR1 DFQATT and CDR2 SNEGSKA (reference sequence). The CDR3 consists of 13 residues. The CDR3 region is CSARPRSNYEQYF. The CDR3 DNA follows: TGCAGTGCTAGACCCAGGTCCAACTACGAGCAGTACTTC.

The V and J genes are TRBV20-1 and TRBJ1-4; TRBD1 might be the D (5 bases). This CDR3 is built from 13 residues. The germline CDR1 and CDR2 sequences are DFQATT and SNEGSKA (reference sequence). Trimming left V 5 bases short and J 6 bases short, with 13 bases between. In DNA, the CDR3 is TGCAGTGCTGAACTGGGGGGTGATGAAAAACTGTTTTTT. As protein: CSAELGGDEKLFF.

This clonotype appeared a few times. The V call is TRBV7-9, the J call TRBJ2-1; 11 nucleotides agree with TRBD2. V shed 4 bases and J 6 bases; nucleotides not matched to a gene: 8. CDR3 size: 16 residues. The germline V gene has CDR1 SEHNR and CDR2 FQNEAQ (reference sequence). CDR3 region: CASSSKTSGSVNEQFF. The DNA of the CDR3 is TGTGCCAGCAGCTCAAAAACTAGCGGGAGTGTCAATGAGCAGTTCTTC.

This chain connects TRBV18 to TRBJ1-1, with D possibly matching TRBD1 (6 bases). The germline gives CDR1 KGHSH, CDR2 LQKENI. V lost 6 bases and J 4 bases, leaving 18 bases between the germline ends. The length of the CDR3 is 15 residues. The DNA for the CDR3 is TGTGCCAGCTCGACAAAACAGGGTGGGGTCACTGAAGCTTTCTTT. Amino acids: CASSTKQGGVTEAFF. The whole variable domain, remainder taken from reference TRBV18 and TRBJ1-1, is NAGVMQNPRHLVRRRGQEARLRCSPMKGHSHVYWYRQLPEEGLKFMVYLQKENIIDESGMPKERFSAEFPKEGPSILRIQQVVRGDSAAYFCASSTKQGGVTEAFFGQGTRLTVV.